The next 13 T cell receptor beta chains were all read from a single sample in a study of early T cells in non-severe SARS-CoV-2 infection. TCRdb re-derived calls from the 5' RACE reads in MiXCR, one entry per CDR3 protein. The profile covers 77,000 or so distinct CDR3 sequences, with about 14% appearing a single time and roughly 4.3% taken by the ten largest. The material sequenced was whole blood, taken at baseline. Receptors originate from an adult who was a healthcare worker with PCR-confirmed SARS-CoV-2 infection or an uninfected control (not recorded which).

The chain recombines TRBV3-1 with TRBJ1-2; tentative D call: TRBD1 (5 bases). The length of the CDR3 is 14 residues. With 0 bases removed from V and 7 bases from J, the gap between germline ends came to 12 bases. CDR1 LGHDT and CDR2 YNNKEL come from the germline V gene (reference sequence). The CDR3 protein is CASSQDGRGFGYTF. The DNA of the CDR3 is TGTGCCAGCAGCCAAGATGGACGGGGGTTTGGCTACACCTTC.

This clonotype was recorded many times. V gene TRBV3-1 combines with J gene TRBJ2-2; TRBD1 agrees at 9 bases. Losses at the gene ends were 8 bases for V and 7 bases for J; bases not matched to a gene: 8. The CDR3 is made up of 14 amino acids. The germline V gene encodes CDR1 LGHDT and CDR2 YNNKEL (reference sequence). The CDR3 DNA reads TGTGCCAGCCTCGGGGACAGGGTAAACGGGGAGCTGTTTTTT. Translated: CASLGDRVNGELFF.

Remarks on this clonotype: The junction and the germline gene differ at one end; a read error may be behind it. The chain recombines TRBV3-1 with TRBJ2-3; 7 bases map to TRBD2. Germline V gives CDR1 LGHDT, CDR2 YNNKEL (reference sequence). The CDR3 consists of 15 residues. The CDR3 DNA is TGTGCCAGCAGCCGAGGGAGGGCCGCATCGGGTACGCAGTATTTC. Its protein is CASSRGRAASGTQYF.

The V and J genes are TRBV7-9 and TRBJ1-3; D is uncertain. V lost 3 bases to trimming and J lost 0 bases, with 6 bases between them. The CDR3 runs to 14 residues. The germline V gene has CDR1 SEHNR and CDR2 FQNEAQ (reference sequence). The CDR3 DNA reads as TGTGCCAGCAGCTTCGCCGGCTCTGGAAACACCATATATTTT. Residues: CASSFAGSGNTIYF.

The V and J genes are TRBV5-6 and TRBJ2-1, with 9 bases lining up with TRBD2. The length of the CDR3 is 15 residues. V was pared by 2 bases and J by 6 bases, with 6 bases of the junction left unmatched. Germline CDR1 reads SGHDT; CDR2 reads YYEEEE. CDR3 nucleotide sequence: TGTGCCAGCAGCTTAGGGGCGGGAGGGCCCAATGAGCAGTTCTTC. Its translation is CASSLGAGGPNEQFF.

The V call is TRBV5-1, the J call TRBJ1-1, with 7 bases fitting TRBD1. Germline loops: CDR1 SGHRS, CDR2 YFSETQ. The CDR3 length is 13 residues. Trimming took 5 bases from V and 3 from J; bases not matched to a gene: 4. The CDR3 DNA reads as TGCGCCAGCAGTTTTACAGGGGACACTGAAGCTTTCTTT. Translated: CASSFTGDTEAFF.

The V call is TRBV7-8, the J call TRBJ2-2; TRBD2 matches at 11 bases. There are 17 residues in the CDR3. The V gene's germline CDR1 is SGHVS and CDR2 FQNEAQ. Germline trimming cut 5 bases from V and 4 bases from J; bases unmatched to any gene: 9. In DNA form, the CDR3 reads TGTGCCAGCAGCATGACCTTACTAGCGGGAGTCACCGGGGAGCTGTTTTTT. Translating gives CASSMTLLAGVTGELFF.

The chain joins TRBV24-1 to TRBJ2-1; 7 bases fit TRBD1. Germline V CDR1 and CDR2: KGHDR, SFDVKD. Trimming at V came to 9 bases and at J to 1 base, leaving 2 bases not matched to a gene. The CDR3 runs to 13 residues. CDR3 sequence (DNA): TGTGCCACCCGGGACAGTTCCTACAATGAGCAGTTCTTC. Translating gives CATRDSSYNEQFF.

This clonotype was detected only a few times. In DNA form, the CDR3 reads TGCAGTGCTAGAGATCCCAATGAGCAGTTCTTC. Translation: CSARDPNEQFF. The chain employs TRBV20-1 and TRBJ2-1; no clear D gene. The CDR3 contains 11 residues. Trimming removed 0 bases from V and 6 bases from J, with 3 bases in between. The germline CDR1 and CDR2 sequences are DFQATT and SNEGSKA (reference sequence).

This clonotype ranks as medium-sized. The chain has TRBV20-1 and TRBJ2-1, with D perhaps TRBD2 (5 bases). CDR1 and CDR2 from the germline V gene are DFQATT and SNEGSKA (reference sequence). The CDR3 length is 16 residues. V shed 6 bases and J shed 9 bases, with 27 bases lying between them. The CDR3 nucleotides read TGCAGTGCCAAACCTCTGATTAGCGTCGAGTGGGGTGAGCAGTTCTTC. Its protein is CSAKPLISVEWGEQFF.

The genes are TRBV30 and TRBJ1-1; TRBD1 is a possible D gene (6 bases). With 8 bases removed from V and 3 bases from J, the gap between germline ends came to 19 bases. This CDR3 region has 14 residues. Germline CDR1 is GTSNPN and CDR2 is SVGIG (reference sequence). The CDR3 protein is CAGVSLRGDTEAFF. CDR3 nucleotide sequence: TGTGCCGGAGTATCCCTAAGGGGGGACACTGAAGCTTTCTTT. The full variable domain, its missing parts supplied by reference TRBV30 and TRBJ1-1, is SQTIHQWPATLVQPVGSPLSLECTVEGTSNPNLYWYRQAAGRGLQLLFYSVGIGQISSEVPQNLSASRPQDRQFILSSKKLLLSDSGFYLCAGVSLRGDTEAFFGQGTRLTVV.

The chain combines TRBV6-2 or TRBV6-3 with TRBJ2-7; D is possibly TRBD2 (5 bases). In germline, CDR1 is MNHEY, CDR2 SVGEGT. Trimming stripped 0 bases from V and 3 bases from J, with 9 bases between. This CDR3 contains 14 residues. The CDR3 DNA follows: TGTGCCAGCAGTTACTCAGAGGGTGGCTACGAGCAGTACTTC. Translation: CASSYSEGGYEQYF.

This clonotype was recorded at least ten times. The chain joins TRBV2 to TRBJ2-7; possibly TRBD1 or TRBD2 for D (5 bases each). This CDR3 has 13 amino acids. Germline V gene lookup returns CDR1 SNHLY and CDR2 FYNNEI. Trimming took off 6 bases at V and 5 bases at J, with 14 bases between the two ends. The CDR3: CASSAPGPHEQYF. The CDR3 DNA is TGTGCCAGCAGCGCCCCGGGACCTCACGAGCAGTACTTC.